This T cell receptor (beta chain) emerged from a study of identical twins. Trimming took 7 bases from V and 5 from J; bases not matched to a gene: 5. Germline CDR1 reads DFQATT; CDR2 reads SNEGSKA (reference sequence). This CDR3 has 12 amino acids. Using its own MiXCR run on the 5' RACE reads, TCRdb lists one record per CDR3 protein. The sample lists 420,000 or so distinct CDR3 sequences, 18% occurring once. This clonotype was detected ten times or more. The V gene is TRBV20-1, the J gene TRBJ2-7, with TRBD1 matching over 10 bases. The TCR sequence derives from a man over 45 in good health. Sequencing input: naive T cells sorted from blood. The DNA for the CDR3 is TGCAGTGTCGGACAGGGGGGCAACGAGCAGTACTTC. Translating it yields CSVGQGGNEQYF.